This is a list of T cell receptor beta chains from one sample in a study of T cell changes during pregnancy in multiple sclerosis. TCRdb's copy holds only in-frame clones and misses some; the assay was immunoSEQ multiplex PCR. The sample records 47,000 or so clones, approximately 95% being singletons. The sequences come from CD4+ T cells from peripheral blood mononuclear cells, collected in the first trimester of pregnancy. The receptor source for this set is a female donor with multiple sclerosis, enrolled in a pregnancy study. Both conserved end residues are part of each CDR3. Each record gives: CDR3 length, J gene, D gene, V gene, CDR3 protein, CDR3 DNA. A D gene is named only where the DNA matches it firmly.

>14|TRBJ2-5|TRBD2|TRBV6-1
CASSPRTSPETQYF
TGTGCCAGCAGTCCCCGGACTAGTCCGGAGACCCAGTACTTC
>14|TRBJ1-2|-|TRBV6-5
CASRPPGRHYGYTF
TGTGCCAGCAGACCCCCGGGGAGACACTATGGCTACACCTTC
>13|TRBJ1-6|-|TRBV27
CASSSDRVSPLHF
TGTGCCAGCAGTTCTGACCGGGTGTCACCCCTCCACTTT
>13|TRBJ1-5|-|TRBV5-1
CASSLGGDQPQHF
TGCGCCAGCAGCTTGGGCGGGGATCAGCCCCAGCATTTT
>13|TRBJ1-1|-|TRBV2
CASSAYRETEAFF
TGTGCCAGCAGTGCATACAGGGAGACTGAAGCTTTCTTT
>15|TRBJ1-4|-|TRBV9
CASSVSGSINEKLFF
TGTGCCAGCAGCGTATCGGGATCTATAAATGAAAAACTGTTTTTT
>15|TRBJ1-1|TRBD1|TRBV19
CASSPGQGAFTEAFF
TGTGCCAGTAGTCCGGGACAGGGGGCGTTCACTGAAGCTTTCTTT
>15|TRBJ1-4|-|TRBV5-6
CASSLSTATNEKLFF
TGTGCCAGCAGCTTGAGCACGGCAACTAATGAAAAACTGTTTTTT
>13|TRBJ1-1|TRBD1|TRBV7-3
CASSSDRVTEAFF
TGTGCCAGCAGCTCAGACAGGGTAACTGAAGCTTTCTTT
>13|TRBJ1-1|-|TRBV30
CAWRPKQGSEAFF
TGTGCCTGGAGACCTAAACAGGGATCTGAAGCTTTCTTT
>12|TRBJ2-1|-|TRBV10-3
CAISTFYNEQFF
TGTGCCATCTCGACTTTCTACAATGAGCAGTTCTTC
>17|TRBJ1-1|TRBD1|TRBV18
CASSPVDRTGANTEAFF
TGTGCCAGCTCACCAGTTGATAGGACAGGGGCGAACACTGAAGCTTTCTTT
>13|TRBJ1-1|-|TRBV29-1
CSVEARILGVAFF
TGCAGCGTTGAGGCCCGGATTCTCGGGGTGGCTTTCTTT
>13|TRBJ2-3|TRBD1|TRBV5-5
CASRTGGTDTQYF
TGTGCCAGCAGGACAGGGGGCACAGATACGCAGTATTTT
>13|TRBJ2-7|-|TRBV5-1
CASSSEGEGEQYF
TGCGCCAGCAGCTCCGAAGGAGAGGGCGAGCAGTACTTC
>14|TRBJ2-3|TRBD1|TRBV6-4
CASSDSQGADTQYF
TGTGCCAGCAGTGACTCACAGGGGGCAGATACGCAGTATTTT
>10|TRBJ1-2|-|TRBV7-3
CASSNLGYTF
TGTGCCAGCAGCAATCTGGGCTACACCTTC
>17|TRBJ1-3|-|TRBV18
CASSPLPPGFERNTIYF
TGTGCCAGCTCACCTCTACCCCCCGGTTTCGAAAGAAACACCATATATTTT
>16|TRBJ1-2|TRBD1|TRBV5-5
CASSPQYQGENYGYTF
TGTGCCAGCAGCCCTCAATACCAGGGGGAGAACTATGGCTACACCTTC
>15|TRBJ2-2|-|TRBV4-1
CASSQPGGEVGELFF
TGCGCCAGCAGCCAGCCCGGAGGGGAGGTCGGGGAGCTGTTTTTT
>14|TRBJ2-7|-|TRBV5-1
CASSLFREANEQYF
TGCGCCAGCAGCTTGTTTCGGGAAGCCAACGAGCAGTACTTC
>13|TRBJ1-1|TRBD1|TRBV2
CASSEGTGAEAFF
TGTGCCAGCAGTGAAGGGACAGGGGCTGAAGCTTTCTTT
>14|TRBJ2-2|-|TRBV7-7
CASSWKSGTGELFF
TGTGCTAGCAGCTGGAAGAGCGGAACCGGGGAGCTGTTTTTT
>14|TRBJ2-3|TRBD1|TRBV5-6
CASSFDRGVNTQYF
TGTGCCAGCAGCTTTGACAGGGGGGTCAATACGCAGTATTTT
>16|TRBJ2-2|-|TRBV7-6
CASSSMTGSGAGELFF
TGTGCCAGCAGCTCCATGACAGGGTCGGGAGCCGGGGAGCTGTTTTTT
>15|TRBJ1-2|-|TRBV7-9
CASSFPEASGYGYTF
TGTGCCAGCAGCTTCCCGGAGGCCTCCGGCTATGGCTACACCTTC
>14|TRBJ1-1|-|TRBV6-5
CASSPFGMNTEAFF
TGTGCCAGCAGCCCGTTTGGCATGAACACTGAAGCTTTCTTT
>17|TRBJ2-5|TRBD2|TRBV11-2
CASSHRLAGEPRETQYF
TGTGCCAGCAGCCACCGGCTAGCGGGGGAACCACGAGAGACCCAGTACTTC
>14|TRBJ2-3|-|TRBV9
CASSVTSSTDTQYF
TGTGCCAGCAGCGTCACTAGCTCCACAGATACGCAGTATTTT
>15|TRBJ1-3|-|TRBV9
CASSSPSGSGNTIYF
TGTGCCAGCAGCTCACCTTCGGGTTCTGGAAACACCATATATTTT
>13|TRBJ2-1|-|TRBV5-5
CASSLRDTNEQFF
TGTGCCAGCAGCTTGCGGGACACGAATGAGCAGTTCTTC
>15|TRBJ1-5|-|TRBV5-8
CASSGSGYSNQPQHF
TGTGCCAGCAGTGGGTCGGGTTATAGCAATCAGCCCCAGCATTTT
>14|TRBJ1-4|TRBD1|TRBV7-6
CASSLADRGSKLFF
TGTGCCAGCAGCTTAGCGGACAGGGGTTCTAAACTGTTTTTT
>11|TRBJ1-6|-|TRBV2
CASSRNSPLHF
TGTGCCAGCAGTCGGAATTCACCCCTCCACTTT
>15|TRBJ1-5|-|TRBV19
CASKPTGNVGQPQHF
TGTGCCAGCAAACCTACAGGTAATGTTGGTCAGCCCCAGCATTTT
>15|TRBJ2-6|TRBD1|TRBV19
CASSTQGAGANVLTF
TGTGCCAGTAGTACCCAGGGGGCTGGGGCCAACGTCCTGACTTTC
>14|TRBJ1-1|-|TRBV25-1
CASNDFGGNTEAFF
TGTGCCAGCAACGACTTCGGGGGGAACACTGAAGCTTTCTTT
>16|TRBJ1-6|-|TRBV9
CASSVAPSGFGSPLHF
TGTGCCAGCAGCGTAGCCCCTTCAGGGTTTGGGTCACCCCTCCACTTT
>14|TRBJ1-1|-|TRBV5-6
CASRARIKNTEAFF
TGTGCCAGCAGAGCGAGGATTAAGAACACTGAAGCTTTCTTT
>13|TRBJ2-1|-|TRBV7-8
CASSPRRDNEQFF
TGTGCCAGCAGCCCCAGGAGGGACAATGAGCAGTTCTTC
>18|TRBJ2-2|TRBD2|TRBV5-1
CASSLERGGYINTGELFF
TGCGCCAGCAGCTTGGAACGGGGGGGCTACATAAACACCGGGGAGCTGTTTTTT
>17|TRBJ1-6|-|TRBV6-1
CASSERTRSSYNSPLHF
TGTGCCAGCAGTGAAAGGACACGGAGCTCCTATAATTCACCCCTCCACTTT
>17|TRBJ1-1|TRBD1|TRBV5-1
CASSLVGTGGLGTEAFF
TGCGCCAGCAGCTTGGTCGGGACAGGGGGCTTGGGCACTGAAGCTTTCTTT
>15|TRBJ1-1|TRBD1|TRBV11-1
CASSPRTGVNTEAFF
TGTGCCAGCAGCCCCCGGACAGGGGTGAACACTGAAGCTTTCTTT
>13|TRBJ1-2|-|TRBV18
CASSPVPNYGYTF
TGTGCCAGCTCACCAGTCCCAAACTATGGCTACACCTTC
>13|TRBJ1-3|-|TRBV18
CASSISRGDTIYF
TGTGCCAGCTCCATCTCCAGGGGAGACACCATATATTTT
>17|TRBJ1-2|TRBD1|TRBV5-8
CASSLGQGALANYGYTF
TGTGCCAGCAGCTTGGGACAGGGGGCTCTAGCTAACTATGGCTACACCTTC
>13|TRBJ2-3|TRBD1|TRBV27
CASKGADADTQYF
TGTGCCAGCAAGGGGGCCGATGCAGATACGCAGTATTTT
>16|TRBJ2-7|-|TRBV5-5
CASSLALGAHSYEQYF
TGTGCCAGCAGCTTGGCCCTAGGGGCCCACTCCTACGAGCAGTACTTC
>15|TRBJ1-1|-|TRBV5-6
CASSLAAARDTEAFF
TGTGCCAGCAGCTTGGCCGCGGCCAGGGACACTGAAGCTTTCTTT
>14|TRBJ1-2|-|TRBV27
CASSLSWTNYGYTF
TGTGCCAGCAGTTTATCTTGGACAAACTATGGCTACACCTTC
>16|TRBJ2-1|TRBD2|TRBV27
CASTPTGWGGNNEQFF
TGTGCCAGCACCCCAACGGGGTGGGGGGGGAACAATGAGCAGTTCTTC
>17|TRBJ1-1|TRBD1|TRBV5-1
CASERGGLQGVDTEAFF
TGCGCCAGTGAGCGGGGGGGTCTACAGGGGGTGGACACTGAAGCTTTCTTT